This is a list of T cell receptor beta chains from one sample in a study of identical twins. MiXCR was run by TCRdb on the 5' RACE reads, yielding one entry per CDR3 protein. The sample yields hundreds of thousands of distinct CDR3 sequences, around 6% seen once. The material sequenced was naive T cells sorted from blood. The receptor set was obtained from a man in his late teens or twenties in good health. Each CDR3 is given with its conserved first and last residue. D genes are given only for firm matches. Expanded clones are given a class, and other clones once, few, many or no size at all.

v_gene	j_gene	d_gene	abundance	CDR3nt	CDR3aa
TRBV6-2/TRBV6-3	TRBJ2-6	TRBD1	few	TGTGCCAGCAGTTATCGGACAGGCCTAACGTTTAGGGCCAACGTCCTGACTTTC	CASSYRTGLTFRANVLTF
TRBV29-1	TRBJ2-1	TRBD1	many	TGCAGCGTTCGACAGGGATACAATGAGCAGTTCTTC	CSVRQGYNEQFF
TRBV20-1	TRBJ2-5	TRBD2	many	TGCAGTGCTAGAGGGACTAGCGGGAGGTACCAAGAGACCCAGTACTTC	CSARGTSGRYQETQYF
TRBV12-3/TRBV12-4	TRBJ2-3	TRBD2	many	TGTGCCAGCACCCAAGTAGCGGGAGAGGTTACGCAGTATTTT	CASTQVAGEVTQYF
TRBV5-1	TRBJ2-4	.	many	TGCGCCAGCAGCGAGGAGCCGATAGCCAAAAACATTCAGTACTTC	CASSEEPIAKNIQYF
TRBV5-1	TRBJ2-3	TRBD2	.	TGCGCCAGCAGCCCTCGGACTAGCGAGGCAGATACGCAGTATTTT	CASSPRTSEADTQYF
TRBV6-5	TRBJ2-7	.	.	TGTGCCAGCAGTTACGGGCCAGGGAGCGACGAGCAGTACTTC	CASSYGPGSDEQYF
TRBV6-5	TRBJ2-3	.	many	TGTGCCAGCAGAATGTACACAGATACGCAGTATTTT	CASRMYTDTQYF
TRBV11-2	TRBJ1-2	.	.	TGTGCCAGCAGCTTAGATTCGGCGGGGCCCTACTTTGGCTACACCTTC	CASSLDSAGPYFGYTF
TRBV5-1	TRBJ2-5	.	many	TGCGCCAGCAGCTTGGGTGAACCGACCCAGTACTTC	CASSLGEPTQYF
TRBV15	TRBJ1-2	.	.	TGTGCCACCAGCAGAGATACGGATCCCGGGACCAACTATGGCTACACCTTC	CATSRDTDPGTNYGYTF
TRBV7-3	TRBJ1-2	.	many	TGTGCCAGCAGCTTAAAGTTTGCCATCAGGTATGGCTACACCTTC	CASSLKFAIRYGYTF
TRBV10-3	TRBJ2-5	.	many	TGTGCCATCGGCGCGGAGGGAGAGACCCAGTACTTC	CAIGAEGETQYF
TRBV9	TRBJ2-1	TRBD2	.	TGTGCCAGCAGCGTAGCGGGGGGGCTTTCCAATGAGCAGTTCTTC	CASSVAGGLSNEQFF
TRBV5-1	TRBJ2-1	TRBD2	many	TGCGCCAGCAGCTTGGCGGGAGGGAGAGACAATGAGCAGTTCTTC	CASSLAGGRDNEQFF
TRBV12-3/TRBV12-4	TRBJ2-7	.	.	TGTGCCAGCAGTGGAGGTGTGGGTTACGAGCAGTACTTC	CASSGGVGYEQYF
TRBV15	TRBJ2-5	TRBD1	few	TGTGCCACCAGCGCAAGGACGAGGGCAGGGGGACAAGAGACCCAGTACTTC	CATSARTRAGGQETQYF
TRBV27	TRBJ1-2	TRBD1	few	TGTGCCAGCAGTCCTTGGACAGGGTACTATGGCTACACCTTC	CASSPWTGYYGYTF
TRBV6-1	TRBJ1-2	.	.	TGTGCCAGCAGTCGGACGGGGGATGGCTATGGCTACACCTTC	CASSRTGDGYGYTF
TRBV4-3	TRBJ1-5	.	.	TGCGCCAGCAGCCAAGATTCGGGGCCGAGCAATCAGCCCCAGCATTTT	CASSQDSGPSNQPQHF
TRBV7-9	TRBJ2-7	TRBD1	.	TGTGCCAGCAGCTTAGAACAGGGGGTAAGGGAGCAGTACTTC	CASSLEQGVREQYF
TRBV19	TRBJ2-7	TRBD1	.	TGTGCCAGTAGTCCCGGACAGGGGATCTCCTACGAGCAGTACTTC	CASSPGQGISYEQYF
TRBV27	TRBJ2-1	TRBD1	.	TGTGCCAGCACCCCTTTGGGACAGGGGGTAAATGAGCAGTTCTTC	CASTPLGQGVNEQFF
TRBV20-1	TRBJ2-5	TRBD2	.	TGCAGTGCTAGAGACCTCCCGGGACTAGCGGAAGAGACCCAGTACTTC	CSARDLPGLAEETQYF
TRBV4-3	TRBJ2-7	TRBD2	.	TGCGCCAGCAGCCAAGGACTAGCGGGAGACTACGAGCAGTACTTC	CASSQGLAGDYEQYF
TRBV7-2	TRBJ2-5	.	few	TGTGCCAGCGCCGCAGGGTGGCAAAACCATAAGACCCAGTACTTC	CASAAGWQNHKTQYF
TRBV27	TRBJ2-7	TRBD1	.	TGTGCCAGCAGCCAAACCGCCGGGACAGGGGCCGAGCAGTACTTC	CASSQTAGTGAEQYF
TRBV5-1	TRBJ1-3	TRBD1	few	TGCGCCAGCAGCCGGGGACAGGGGCCTGCCTCTGGAAACACCATATATTTT	CASSRGQGPASGNTIYF
TRBV5-1	TRBJ2-1	.	many	TGCGCCAGCAGCTTGGAAGATGTGGGATACAATGAGCAGTTCTTC	CASSLEDVGYNEQFF
TRBV12-3/TRBV12-4	TRBJ2-2	TRBD1	many	TGTGCCAGCAGGGACAGGGGCCATACCGGGGAGCTGTTTTTT	CASRDRGHTGELFF
TRBV6-2/TRBV6-3	TRBJ2-2	.	.	TGTGCCAGCAGGCTAGTCCCCATCGGGGAGCTGTTTTTT	CASRLVPIGELFF
TRBV27	TRBJ1-5	TRBD1	few	TGTGCCAGCAGCAATCTCGGACAGGGGTCGGGTCAGCCCCAGCATTTT	CASSNLGQGSGQPQHF
TRBV5-1	TRBJ2-2	.	few	TGCGCCAGCAGCGTACAGGGTTACGGGGAGCTGTTTTTT	CASSVQGYGELFF
TRBV18	TRBJ2-7	.	.	TGTGCCAGCTCAGCGGACTTATCCTCCGAGCAGTACTTC	CASSADLSSEQYF
TRBV3-1	TRBJ2-3	TRBD2	many	TGTGCCAGCAGCCAAGTTCTAGCGGGAGAAGATACGCAGTATTTT	CASSQVLAGEDTQYF
TRBV5-1	TRBJ2-3	.	many	TGTGCCAGCAGCTCGGGGGATACGCAGTATTTT	CASSSGDTQYF
TRBV5-1	TRBJ2-1	TRBD2	many	TGCGCCAGCAGCTTGTGGGCTAGCGGGCGTGGCACCTACAATGAGCAGTTCTTC	CASSLWASGRGTYNEQFF
TRBV15	TRBJ2-7	.	few	TGTGCCACCAGCACAGAGACGTGGGGGGAGCAGTACTTC	CATSTETWGEQYF
TRBV14	TRBJ2-7	.	few	TGTGCCAGCAGCCCCGCTTGGCGGGACCGATCCGAGCAGTACTTC	CASSPAWRDRSEQYF
TRBV21-1	TRBJ1-4	.	once	TGTGCCAGCAGCGCAAAAGACAGTGACAGGGGTGGGGAAAAACTGTTTTTT	CASSAKDSDRGGEKLFF
TRBV28	TRBJ1-3	.	few	TGTGCCAGCAGTTTAAGGCTGAGTCAGGGCCGAAACACCATATATTTT	CASSLRLSQGRNTIYF
TRBV12-3/TRBV12-4	TRBJ1-1	.	many	TGTGCCAGCAGTTTAGGGGGAATCGACACTGAAGCTTTCTTT	CASSLGGIDTEAFF
TRBV25-1	TRBJ1-4	.	.	TGTGCCAGCAGAGCTCCTCTGGGTGATGAAAAACTGTTTTTT	CASRAPLGDEKLFF
TRBV27	TRBJ2-1	TRBD2	.	TGTGCCAGCAGTTTATTCCTAGCGGCCTACAATGAGCAGTTCTTC	CASSLFLAAYNEQFF
TRBV28	TRBJ2-2	TRBD1	many	TGTGCCAGCAGTTCTATCCGGGACAGGGCCGCGAACACCGGGGAGCTGTTTTTT	CASSSIRDRAANTGELFF
TRBV3-1	TRBJ2-2	TRBD2	.	TGTGCCAGCAGCCCCCGCCCGGGACTAGCGGACACCGGGGAGCTGTTTTTT	CASSPRPGLADTGELFF
TRBV20-1	TRBJ1-3	TRBD1	many	TGCAGTGCTAGGATGGGACAGGAGAACACCATATATTTT	CSARMGQENTIYF
TRBV20-1	TRBJ1-5	.	few	TGCAGTGCTAGGTCGCCAGATAGCAATCAGCCCCAGCATTTT	CSARSPDSNQPQHF
TRBV5-1	TRBJ1-6	.	few	TGCGCCAGCAGCTTGGGGCCAGGTTCACCCCTCCACTTT	CASSLGPGSPLHF
TRBV29-1	TRBJ2-2	TRBD2	many	TGCAGCGTTGGGGCGGGAGTAAGGACCGGGGAGCTGTTTTTT	CSVGAGVRTGELFF
TRBV30	TRBJ1-1	.	.	TGTGCCTGGAGTGTACAGGAGTGGACTGAAGCTTTCTTT	CAWSVQEWTEAFF
TRBV12-3/TRBV12-4	TRBJ1-5	.	few	TGTGCCAGCAGTCCAGAGCGGCAGTATCAGCCCCAGCATTTT	CASSPERQYQPQHF
TRBV27	TRBJ2-1	.	.	TGTGCCAGCAGTTTATCCAGACTCGAGAAGCAGTTCTTC	CASSLSRLEKQFF
TRBV7-6	TRBJ2-1	TRBD2	.	TGTGCCAGCAGCCGGGGGGGCCAGTCGAATGAGCAGTTCTTC	CASSRGGQSNEQFF
TRBV19	TRBJ1-4	.	few	TGTGCCAGTAGTATGGGGCAGACCAATAATGAAAAACTGTTTTTT	CASSMGQTNNEKLFF
TRBV20-1	TRBJ2-1	.	many	TGCAGTGCTAGAGATCAGATTCGTCCCTACAATGAGCAGTTCTTC	CSARDQIRPYNEQFF
TRBV6-5	TRBJ2-7	TRBD2	.	TGTGCCAGCAGTTACGATAGCGGGAGCTCCTACGAGCAGTACTTC	CASSYDSGSSYEQYF